Below, one TCR beta chain is given with its context. What it binds is not known. This record comes from a study of chemoradiotherapy in HPV16-positive cancers. General observations from the study: Candidate HPV-specific clones and E7-related TCR motifs grew in tumor during treatment.

Profiling relied on immunoSEQ multiplex PCR, and the TCRdb table lists in-frame clones only, not all of them. The sample includes over 8,000 clones, about 82% of them seen just once. This receptor was taken from a human donor with HPV-associated anogenital cancer. Sample: blood, taken from a patient who underwent chemoradiotherapy.

CDR3 DNA: TGCGCCAGCAGCTTTGTGGGGATAGGCGAAAAACTGTTTTTT. Its protein is CASSFVGIGEKLFF. V usage is TRBV5-1 and J usage is TRBJ1-4; D gene unclear. Germline V gene sequence: CDR1 SGHRS, CDR2 YFSETQ. The CDR3 consists of 14 residues. The V end lost 2 bases, the J end lost 8 bases, and 13 bases lay between the germline ends.